The 21 T cell receptor beta chains below come from one sample, sequenced in a study of naive and memory T cell subsets. Both TRBC1 and TRBC2 were covered by a beta constant-region primer of two equimolar oligonucleotides. Nested alpha and beta constant-region primers with the SP2 primer drove four PCR rounds on ligated cDNA. TCRdb called the UMI-ligation and nested PCR reads again in MiXCR, with one record for every CDR3 protein. The profile shows around 130,000 distinct CDR3 sequences, around 35% of them singletons. The sequencing input was central memory CD4+ T cells from blood. The receptors were gathered from a human donor in good health.

This clonotype was seen repeatedly, ten times or more. CDR3 DNA: TGTGCCTCACGTCGGGGTGGTGGCTCCACAGATACGCAGTATTTT. It specifies CASRRGGGSTDTQYF. The genes are TRBV7-2 and TRBJ2-3; weak D call: TRBD2 (5 bases). Germline CDR1 reads SGHTA; CDR2 reads FQGNSA. Trimming shortened V by 11 bases and J by 2 bases, and 20 bases separated the two germline ends. CDR3 length equals 15 residues.

This clonotype has just a few counts. This chain joins TRBV29-1 and TRBJ1-2; TRBD1 matches at 7 bases. The germline gives CDR1 SQVTM, CDR2 ANQGSEA. Trimming at V came to 6 bases and at J to 3 bases, leaving 13 bases not matched to a gene. This CDR3 has 15 residues. The chain's CDR3 is CSVTKHTGTDYGYTF. The CDR3, as DNA: TGCAGCGTCACGAAACATACCGGGACAGACTATGGCTACACCTTC.

This clonotype was detected once. One junction end does not reproduce the germline sequence, and a read error may be involved. This chain joins TRBV28 and TRBJ2-3; 7 nucleotides match TRBD1. CDR1 and CDR2 (germline): MDHEN, SYDVKM. The CDR3 extends over 16 amino acids. For the CDR3, the DNA is TGTACCAGCACCGAAGAGAGCGACAGGGGCACAGATACGCAGTATTTT. It specifies CTSTEESDRGTDTQYF.

This clonotype was seen a handful of times. The CDR3 protein is CASSLGAKQFF. CDR3 coding DNA: TGTGCCAGCAGTTTAGGGGCAAAGCAGTTCTTC. The V call is TRBV28, the J call TRBJ2-1; a weak D match, TRBD1 (5 bases). V lost 2 bases and J 11 bases, leaving 7 bases between the germline ends. Germline-derived CDR1 and CDR2 are MDHEN and SYDVKM. This CDR3 contains 11 residues.

The DNA of the CDR3 is TGTGCCAGTCGGGACAGTTTCACCTACGGCTACACCTTC. It yields the protein CASRDSFTYGYTF. The chain combines TRBV6-1 with TRBJ1-2; TRBD1 matches at 7 bases. Germline V gives CDR1 MNHNS, CDR2 SASEGT. The CDR3 is 13 residues long. V gave up 9 bases and J gave up 8 bases; unmatched junction bases: 12.

The genes are TRBV27 and TRBJ2-6; 8 bases line up with TRBD1. CDR1 is MNHEY, CDR2 SMNVEV, per germline (reference sequence). The length of the CDR3 is 18 residues. Germline trimming cut 5 bases from V and 3 bases from J; bases unmatched to any gene: 12. In nucleotides, the CDR3 is TGTGCCAGCAGTCACCGGGACAGGTTCTCGATTGGGGCCAACGTCCTGACTTTC. This sequence encodes CASSHRDRFSIGANVLTF.

This clonotype was picked up a small number of times. CDR3 coding DNA: TGCGCCAGCAGCCAGGATAAGTCAGGTGCCCCGGTTAGCAATCAGCCCCAGCATTTT. This sequence encodes CASSQDKSGAPVSNQPQHF. The chain uses TRBV4-1 and TRBJ1-5; D gene ambiguous. This CDR3 comprises 19 residues. Germline V gene sequence: CDR1 MGHRA, CDR2 YSYEKL. V was trimmed by 3 bases and J by 0 bases, leaving 21 bases between them.

This clonotype has just a few counts. The chain is built from TRBV9 and TRBJ2-6; tentative D call: TRBD1 (6 bases). Trimming removed 0 bases from V and 0 bases from J, with 13 bases in between. The germline gives CDR1 SGDLS, CDR2 YYNGEE. CDR3 length: 18 residues. As DNA, the CDR3 is TGTGCCAGCAGCGTAGAAGGGGGACCGATCTCTGGGGCCAACGTCCTGACTTTC. Translation gives CASSVEGGPISGANVLTF.

In its sample, this clonotype was seen a few times. The chain is built from TRBV5-5 and TRBJ2-3; a possible D gene is TRBD1 (6 bases). V lost 2 bases and J lost 8, with 33 bases in between. Germline CDR1 is SGHKS and CDR2 is YYEKEE (reference sequence). The CDR3 sequence is 20 residues long. DNA of the CDR3: TGTGCCAGCAGCTTTGCCCTTGGGGGACCTACAGGGTCAGCGCACGGTACGCAGTATTTT. This translates into CASSFALGGPTGSAHGTQYF.

The chain employs TRBV28 and TRBJ2-1; TRBD1 matches 8 bases. With V trimmed by 10 bases and J by 4 bases, 9 bases remained unmatched. The CDR3 has 14 amino acids. Germline CDR1 is MDHEN and CDR2 is SYDVKM. DNA for the CDR3: TGTGCCACCTCCGGGACAGGTAGATACAATGAGCAGTTCTTC. Its translation: CATSGTGRYNEQFF.

This clonotype turned up a few times. The chain joins TRBV12-5 to TRBJ2-7, with 7 bases aligning to TRBD1. Looked up from germline, CDR1 is LGHNT and CDR2 is FRNRAP. V lost 2 bases, J lost 1 base, and 2 bases stayed unmatched. The CDR3 consists of 14 residues. CDR3 sequence reads: CASGLSGGSYEQYF. The CDR3 coding sequence is TGTGCTAGTGGTTTGTCAGGGGGTTCCTACGAGCAGTACTTC.

The rearrangement uses TRBV2 and TRBJ2-4; 12 bases align to TRBD2. Trimming cost V 6 bases and J 3 bases; bases outside gene matches: 9. This CDR3 region has 17 residues. The V gene's germline CDR1 is SNHLY and CDR2 FYNNEI. CDR3 amino acids: CASRRLAGVEDKNIQYF. The CDR3 region has the DNA TGTGCCAGCAGGAGACTAGCGGGAGTCGAGGACAAAAACATTCAGTACTTC. Filled out from reference TRBV2 and TRBJ2-4, the complete variable domain reads EPEVTQTPSHQVTQMGQEVILRCVPISNHLYFYWYRQILGQKVEFLVSFYNNEISEKSEIFDDQFSVERPDGSNFTLKIRSTKLEDSAMYFCASRRLAGVEDKNIQYFGAGTRLSVL.

This clonotype was counted at least ten times. The gene calls are TRBV29-1 and TRBJ2-7; no definite D call. V gave up 1 base and J gave up 2 bases, with 3 bases separating them. CDR1 and CDR2 from the germline V gene are SQVTM and ANQGSEA. CDR3 length: 11 amino acids. The CDR3 spells CSVEGAYEQYF. CDR3 sequence (DNA): TGCAGCGTTGAAGGTGCCTACGAGCAGTACTTC.

This clonotype occurred many times. This rearrangement joins TRBV20-1 to TRBJ1-6; D might be TRBD1 (6 bases). Germline assignment: CDR1 DFQATT and CDR2 SNEGSKA (reference sequence). The CDR3 runs to 14 residues. Trimming took off 5 bases at V and 8 bases at J, with 16 bases between the two ends. CDR3 protein: CSAFRDTGDSPLHF. CDR3 nucleotides: TGCAGTGCTTTCCGGGACACAGGCGATTCACCCCTCCACTTT.

This clonotype was seen more than once but under ten times. The chain's CDR3 is CASSTRTAEDTQYF. In DNA, the CDR3 is TGTGCCAGCAGTACCCGGACGGCGGAAGATACGCAGTATTTT. The J gene is TRBJ2-3, the V gene TRBV6-5; no definite D call. CDR1 and CDR2 (germline): MNHEY, SVGAGI. The CDR3 loop spans 14 amino acids. The germline V and J ends were trimmed by 5 bases and 5 bases, with 14 bases remaining between them.

The sample holds a few counts of this clonotype. The V and J genes are TRBV29-1 and TRBJ2-5, with 7 bases aligning to TRBD2. This CDR3 is built from 17 residues. After removal of 3 bases from V and 1 base from J, the junction contained 14 bases not matched to a gene. Germline values: CDR1 SQVTM, CDR2 ANQGSEA. CDR3 in DNA: TGCAGCGTTGACCCCGGACCGGGGAGGGCCTTCCAAGAGACCCAGTACTTC. Translation gives CSVDPGPGRAFQETQYF.

The CDR3 DNA is TGTGCCAGCAGTGACGGGTTCACAGGGGTTACGCATCAGCCCCAGCATTTT. It specifies CASSDGFTGVTHQPQHF. The rearrangement uses TRBV28 and TRBJ1-5, with 7 bases fitting TRBD1. The CDR3 consists of 17 residues. Germline CDR1 MDHEN, CDR2 SYDVKM. The junction had 15 bases not matched to a gene; V was cut back by 5 bases and J by 5 bases.

This chain joins TRBV19 and TRBJ1-1, with a possible D match to TRBD1 (6 bases). There are 14 residues in the CDR3. Germline CDR1 is LNHDA and CDR2 is SQIVND (reference sequence). V lost 4 bases, J lost 4 bases, and 13 bases lay in between. CDR3 protein: CASSTGRGGTEAFF. The CDR3, as DNA: TGTGCCAGTAGTACTGGTCGAGGGGGCACTGAAGCTTTCTTT.

The gene calls are TRBV15 and TRBJ2-1; 7 bases are shared with TRBD2. There are 14 residues in the CDR3. Germline V gene lookup returns CDR1 LNHNV and CDR2 YYDKDF (reference sequence). V shed 5 bases, J shed 9 bases, and the junction held 10 bases outside the gene matches. The CDR3 region is CATSPLSLAGEQFF. The CDR3 DNA reads as TGTGCCACCAGCCCCCTCAGTTTAGCGGGTGAGCAGTTCTTC. The full variable domain, in which reference TRBV15 and TRBJ2-1 provide the parts outside the CDR3, is DAMVIQNPRYQVTQFGKPVTLSCSQTLNHNVMYWYQQKSSQAPKLLFHYYDKDFNNEADTPDNFQSRRPNTSFCFLDIRSPGLGDTAMYLCATSPLSLAGEQFFGPGTRLTVL.

The chain couples TRBV24-1 to TRBJ2-1; D may be TRBD1 or TRBD2 (7 bases each). There are 12 residues in the CDR3. V lost 7 bases and J 8 bases, leaving 11 bases between the germline ends. The germline V gene encodes CDR1 KGHDR and CDR2 SFDVKD. The CDR3 sequence is CATRGGGDEQFF. The DNA of the CDR3 is TGTGCCACCAGGGGAGGGGGCGATGAGCAGTTCTTC.

This sequence joins TRBV19 and TRBJ2-7; the D gene could be TRBD1 or TRBD2 (5 bases each). Per the germline V gene, CDR1 is LNHDA and CDR2 is SQIVND (reference sequence). This CDR3 comprises 13 residues. V dropped 6 bases and J dropped 2 bases, with 11 bases sitting between them. CDR3 sequence (DNA): TGTGCCAGTAGGGGGGACCCACCCTACGAGCAGTACTTC. This translates into CASRGDPPYEQYF.